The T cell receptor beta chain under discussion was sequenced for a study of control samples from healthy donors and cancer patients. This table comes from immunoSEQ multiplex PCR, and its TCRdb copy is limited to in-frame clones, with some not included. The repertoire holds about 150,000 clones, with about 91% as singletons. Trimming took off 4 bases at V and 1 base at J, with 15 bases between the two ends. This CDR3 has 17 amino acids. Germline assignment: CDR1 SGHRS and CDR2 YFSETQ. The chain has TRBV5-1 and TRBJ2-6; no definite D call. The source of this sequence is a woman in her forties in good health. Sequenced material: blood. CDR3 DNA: TGCGCCAGCAGCCGGACGGCCTCCGGGTCTGGGGCCAACGTCCTGACTTTC. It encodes CASSRTASGSGANVLTF. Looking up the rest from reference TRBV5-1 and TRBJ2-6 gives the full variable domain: KAGVTQTPRYLIKTRGQQVTLSCSPISGHRSVSWYQQTPGQGLQFLFEYFSETQRNKGNFPGRFSGRQFSNSRSEMNVSTLELGDSALYLCASSRTASGSGANVLTFGAGSRLTVL.